This is a list of T cell receptor beta chains from one sample in a study of graft-versus-host responses after intestinal transplantation. Data came from immunoSEQ multiplex PCR; TCRdb stores just in-frame clones and leaves some out. The sample has about 3,200 clones, approximately 94% seen once. This material consisted of bone marrow, taken 350 to 400 days after transplant. The receptors come from a human patient who received an intestinal transplant, so some T cells may come from the graft donor. The CDR3 runs from the conserved cysteine through the conserved F or W. Fields, in order: D gene, V gene, J gene, clone size, CDR3 DNA, CDR3 protein. The D gene is left open where the match is weak. Size values are once, few and many counts, or a class for expanded clones, and some rows have none.

.	TRBV12-1	TRBJ2-1	.	TGTGCCAGCAGCTTTCGTCTAGCGGCTTACAATGAGCAGTTCTTC	CASSFRLAAYNEQFF
.	TRBV11-2	TRBJ2-1	.	TGTGCCAGCAGCCCAATTGGGGGACGTTCCTACAATGAGCAGTTCTTC	CASSPIGGRSYNEQFF
.	TRBV28	TRBJ2-1	.	TGTGCCAGCACGGCTAGCCTAAATAACTACAATGAGCAGTTCTTC	CASTASLNNYNEQFF
TRBD2	TRBV4-2	TRBJ2-1	.	TGTGCCAGCAGCCAAGATAGCGGGTCCTACAATGAGCAGTTCTTC	CASSQDSGSYNEQFF
.	TRBV10-3	TRBJ1-1	.	TGTGCCATCAGCCTTTGGAACACTGAAGCTTTCTTT	CAISLWNTEAFF
.	TRBV6-6	TRBJ2-1	.	TGTGCCAGCAACAATGAGCAGTTCTTC	CASNNEQFF
.	TRBV5-4	TRBJ1-2	.	TGTGCCAGCAGCTTGGGCGTGGGGAGTGGGTATGGCTACACCTTC	CASSLGVGSGYGYTF
.	TRBV11-2	TRBJ1-1	.	TGTGCCAGCAGCTGGACAGCTGAAGCTTTCTTT	CASSWTAEAFF
.	TRBV5-1	TRBJ1-5	.	TGCGCCAGCAGCCGGACATCGGATCAGCCCCAGCATTTT	CASSRTSDQPQHF
.	TRBV21-1	TRBJ2-1	once	TGTGCCAGCAGGGATAAGGTACTACACCATTCCGACAATGAGCAGTTCTTC	CASRDKVLHHSDNEQFF
TRBD1	TRBV6-9	TRBJ1-2	.	TGTGCCAGCAGTGGGACAGGGGGCTATGGCTACACCTTC	CASSGTGGYGYTF
TRBD2	TRBV4-1	TRBJ2-7	.	TGCGCCAGCAGCCAAGGTCCCGGGGGGGGTGGCGAGCAGTACTTC	CASSQGPGGGGEQYF
.	TRBV6-1	TRBJ1-3	.	TGTGCCAGCAGTGTGCAGGGAAACACCATATATTTT	CASSVQGNTIYF
TRBD2	TRBV6-5	TRBJ2-1	.	TGTGCCAGCAGTGCAGGACTAGCGCGCAACAATGAGCAGTTCTTC	CASSAGLARNNEQFF
.	TRBV6-4	TRBJ2-1	once	TGTGCCAGCAGTGACTCGGGCGGAACGTACAATGAGCAGTTCTTC	CASSDSGGTYNEQFF
.	TRBV28	TRBJ2-4	.	TGTGCCAGCAGTTTATCCGGGACCCTTGCCAAAAACATTCAGTACTTC	CASSLSGTLAKNIQYF
.	TRBV4-1	TRBJ2-1	.	TGCGCCAGCAGCCGAGACTTCAATGAGCAGTTCTTC	CASSRDFNEQFF
TRBD2	TRBV10-3	TRBJ2-1	.	TGTGCCATCACCCGCGGGGGATCTATTGAGAATGAGCAGTTCTTC	CAITRGGSIENEQFF
.	TRBV6-1	TRBJ2-7	.	TGTGCCAGCAGTGAAGCGCGGGGATACGAGCAGTACTTC	CASSEARGYEQYF
TRBD2	TRBV7-9	TRBJ2-5	few	TGTGCCAGCAGCTTAGGACTAGCGGGGGGCCTCCAAGAGACCCAGTACTTC	CASSLGLAGGLQETQYF
.	TRBV6-5	TRBJ2-2	once	TGTGCCAGCAACGAGGGGATCACCGGGGAGCTGTTTTTT	CASNEGITGELFF
.	TRBV6-6	TRBJ1-4	.	TGTGCCAGCAGTTACTCGTATGAAAAACTGTTTTTT	CASSYSYEKLFF
.	TRBV6-1	TRBJ1-1	.	TGTGCCAGCAGTGAAGGGCGCACTGAAGCTTTCTTT	CASSEGRTEAFF
TRBD1	TRBV15	TRBJ1-6	.	TGTGCCACCAGCAACGACAGGGGGTTGTCACCCCTCCACTTT	CATSNDRGLSPLHF
.	TRBV6-6	TRBJ2-7	.	TGTGCCAGCAGTTACCACTCGATCCCCTACGAGCAGTACTTC	CASSYHSIPYEQYF
TRBD1	TRBV6-1	TRBJ1-4	.	TGTGCCAGCAGTGTTCCGGGACAGGGGTGGGAAAAACTGTTTTTT	CASSVPGQGWEKLFF
TRBD2	TRBV19	TRBJ2-1	.	TGTGCCAGTAGTTGGACTAGCGGCACCTACAATGAGCAGTTCTTC	CASSWTSGTYNEQFF
.	TRBV9	TRBJ1-5	.	TGTGCCAGCAGCGGCGACAGTTACAATCAGCCCCAGCATTTT	CASSGDSYNQPQHF
.	TRBV6-1	TRBJ2-5	once	TGTGCCAGCAGTCCCCCGGGACTCCAAGAGACCCAGTACTTC	CASSPPGLQETQYF
.	TRBV9	TRBJ1-2	.	TGTGCCAGCAGCGTCACAAACTATGGCTACACCTTC	CASSVTNYGYTF
.	TRBV29-1	TRBJ2-3	.	TGCAGCGTTCCCCGAATTGCAGATACGCAGTATTTT	CSVPRIADTQYF
TRBD1	TRBV19	TRBJ1-2	.	TGTGCCAGTAGTGCCTGGACAGGGGATTTGTATGGCTACACCTTC	CASSAWTGDLYGYTF
.	TRBV6-6	TRBJ1-6	.	TGTGCCAGCAGTTACTCGAGGGGCATCGATAATTCACCCCTCCACTTT	CASSYSRGIDNSPLHF
.	TRBV2	TRBJ2-5	.	TGTGCCAGCAGCCGGGACCGGGAGTACCAAGAGACCCAGTACTTC	CASSRDREYQETQYF
.	TRBV5-4	TRBJ2-7	.	TGTGCCAGCAGCCCCCCGTTTGGGCCAACCTACGAGCAGTACTTC	CASSPPFGPTYEQYF
.	TRBV15	TRBJ1-1	.	TGTGCCACCGACACTGAAGCTTTCTTT	CATDTEAFF
.	TRBV6-1	TRBJ1-2	.	TGTGCCAGCAGCGCCCAAGGGGGTTCAAGGGGCTACACCTTC	CASSAQGGSRGYTF
.	TRBV2	TRBJ1-3	once	TGTGCCACAGGACAGACAACGGGAAACACCATATATTTT	CATGQTTGNTIYF
.	TRBV8-2	TRBJ2-6	.	TGTGGCACCTTCCGTAAGATAACACAAAGTCGGGCCAACGTCCTGACTTTC	CGTFRKITQSRANVLTF
.	TRBV6-5	TRBJ2-2	once	TGTGCCAGCAGTACCCGGAGCACCGGGGAGCTGTTTTTT	CASSTRSTGELFF
.	TRBV7-7	TRBJ2-1	.	TGTGCCAGCAGCTTAGATCCAGCGCGGACCTACAATGAGCAGTTCTTC	CASSLDPARTYNEQFF
TRBD1	TRBV28	TRBJ2-5	.	TGTGCCAGCAGTTCGACAGGGGTCGGAGAGACCCAGTACTTC	CASSSTGVGETQYF
.	TRBV5-5	TRBJ2-7	.	TGTGCCAGCAGCTTCCACCAATTCGATCAATACGAGCAGTACTTC	CASSFHQFDQYEQYF
.	TRBV13	TRBJ2-3	.	TGTGCCAGCAGCTTAGCTTCGGGCAGCCGTAGCACAGATACGCAGTATTTT	CASSLASGSRSTDTQYF
.	TRBV6-5	TRBJ2-5	.	TGTGCCAGCAGTTATGGGACTGCGGAGACCCAGTACTTC	CASSYGTAETQYF
TRBD1	TRBV6-5	TRBJ1-2	.	TGTGCCAGCAGGTCCACAGGGGCTCCTAGGGGCTACACCTTC	CASRSTGAPRGYTF
.	TRBV1	TRBJ2-1	.	TGCACCAGCAGCCAAGGGCCTCAGCGGGAGGGCCACTACAATGAGCAGTTCTTC	CTSSQGPQREGHYNEQFF
.	TRBV5-1	TRBJ2-5	.	TGCGCCAGCAGCTTGGATCCGGAAGAGACCCAGTACTTC	CASSLDPEETQYF
.	TRBV6-1	TRBJ1-3	.	TGTGCCAGCAGTTATAACTCTGGAAACACCATATATTTT	CASSYNSGNTIYF
.	TRBV25-1	TRBJ2-7	.	TGTGCCAGCAGCGCCTTCTACGAGCAGTACTTC	CASSAFYEQYF
.	TRBV25-1	TRBJ1-1	.	TGTGCCAGCAGTGAATTAACACCTAACACTGAAGCTTTCTTT	CASSELTPNTEAFF